The text below deals with one T cell receptor (beta chain). Study processing details: Reference gene primer amplification gave nucleated cell count estimates. Method: immunoSEQ multiplex PCR; TCRdb's copy keeps in-frame clones and lacks some. Clone size and the V and J calls come from that table; the DNA yielded D and trimming. This table holds fewer than 200,000 clones, about 85% found once. These data belong to a study of blood T cell repertoires in COVID-19. Study background: The samples span acute and convalescent COVID-19 from the United States, Italy and Spain. PBMCs, B-cell-depleted T cells, or T cells were the source of the cDNA or gDNA that made up the material.

The receptor comes from a man in his sixties with active or convalescent COVID-19. Sequencing was done on a sample of peripheral blood.

The CDR3 protein is CASSEFGGYTGELFF. As DNA, the CDR3 is TGTGCCAGCAGTGAGTTTGGGGGCTACACCGGGGAGCTGTTTTTT. V gene TRBV6-1 combines with J gene TRBJ2-2; D perhaps matches TRBD1 (6 bases). Germline CDR1 and CDR2: MNHNS and SASEGT. CDR3 length: 15 residues. V lost 3 bases, J lost 3 bases, and 11 bases lay in between.